This TCR beta chain was retrieved from a study of blood T cell repertoires in COVID-19. In the study overall: Samples of COVID-19 (acute and convalescent) were obtained from the United States, Italy and Spain. In each case, the material was cDNA or gDNA derived from T cells, B-cell-depleted T cells, or PBMCs.

In the authors' workflow: Reference gene primers were amplified, and this amplification served to estimate nucleated cell counts. Using immunoSEQ multiplex PCR, the repertoire was profiled, and TCRdb retains in-frame clones only, with some absent. V and J calls and clone size are given by that table; D and trimming were obtained from the DNA. Of around 120,000 clones listed, more than 75% are singletons. Germline values: CDR1 SNHLY, CDR2 FYNNEI. V gave up 9 bases and J gave up 5 bases; unmatched junction bases: 10. The CDR3 contains 14 residues. This sequence was found in a human donor in a cohort sampled during active COVID-19. The chain combines TRBV2 with TRBJ2-1, with 7 bases lining up with TRBD2. Sequenced sample: peripheral blood. This chain's CDR3 is CASIRERGNNEQFF. The CDR3 DNA reads TGTGCCAGTATCAGGGAGCGGGGAAACAATGAGCAGTTCTTC.